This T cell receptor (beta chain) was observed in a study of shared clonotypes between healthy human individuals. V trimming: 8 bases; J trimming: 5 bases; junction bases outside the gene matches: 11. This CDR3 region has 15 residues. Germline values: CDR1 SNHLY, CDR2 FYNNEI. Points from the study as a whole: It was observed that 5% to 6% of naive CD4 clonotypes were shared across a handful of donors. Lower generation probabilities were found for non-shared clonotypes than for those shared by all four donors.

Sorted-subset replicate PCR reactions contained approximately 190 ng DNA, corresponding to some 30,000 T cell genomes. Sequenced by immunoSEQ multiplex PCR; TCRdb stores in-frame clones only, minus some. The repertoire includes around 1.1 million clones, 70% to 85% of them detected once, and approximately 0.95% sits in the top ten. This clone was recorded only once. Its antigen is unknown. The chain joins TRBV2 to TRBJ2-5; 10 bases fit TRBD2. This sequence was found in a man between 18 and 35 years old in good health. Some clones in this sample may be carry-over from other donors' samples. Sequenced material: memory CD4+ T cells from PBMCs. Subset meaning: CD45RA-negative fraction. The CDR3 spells CASGVAGGNGETQYF. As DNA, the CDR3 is TGTGCCAGCGGGGTAGCGGGAGGCAATGGGGAGACCCAGTACTTC.